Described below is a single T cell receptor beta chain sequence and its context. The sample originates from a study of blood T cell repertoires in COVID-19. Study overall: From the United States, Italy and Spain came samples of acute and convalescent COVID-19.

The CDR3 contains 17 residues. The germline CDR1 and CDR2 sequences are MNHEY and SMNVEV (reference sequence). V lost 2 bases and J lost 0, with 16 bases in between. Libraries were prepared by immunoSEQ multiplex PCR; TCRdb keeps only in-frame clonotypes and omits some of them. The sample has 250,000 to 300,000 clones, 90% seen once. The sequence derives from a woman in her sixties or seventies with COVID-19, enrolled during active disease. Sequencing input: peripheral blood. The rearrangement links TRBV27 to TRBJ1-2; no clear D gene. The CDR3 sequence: CASSLGHPKVANYGYTF. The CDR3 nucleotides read TGTGCCAGCAGTTTAGGGCACCCCAAGGTTGCTAACTATGGCTACACCTTC.